This T cell receptor (beta chain) was sequenced in a study of blood T cell repertoires in COVID-19. As for the study in general: From T cells, B-cell-depleted T cells, or PBMCs came the material, which was cDNA or gDNA.

The CDR3 has 15 residues. Germline CDR1 MNHEY, CDR2 SVGAGI. V lost 5 bases, J lost 2 bases, and 15 bases lay in between. Libraries were prepared by immunoSEQ multiplex PCR; TCRdb keeps only in-frame clonotypes and omits some of them. The sample lists around 370,000 clones; 88% were seen once. This clone was counted a single time. Ages ranged from about 18 to 89 years, with residence in about two dozen US areas. Clinical history reported by participants formed the basis on which cohorts were assigned. The sequencing input was PBMCs or T cells enriched from blood (not recorded which). V gene TRBV6-5 combines with J gene TRBJ2-5, with D perhaps matching TRBD2 (7 bases). This clonotype was sampled from a woman aged 18-29 years who had recovered from COVID-19. The CDR3 DNA reads TGTGCCAGCAGTCACTTTGCGGGGGCTCAAGAGACCCAGTACTTC. This codes for CASSHFAGAQETQYF.